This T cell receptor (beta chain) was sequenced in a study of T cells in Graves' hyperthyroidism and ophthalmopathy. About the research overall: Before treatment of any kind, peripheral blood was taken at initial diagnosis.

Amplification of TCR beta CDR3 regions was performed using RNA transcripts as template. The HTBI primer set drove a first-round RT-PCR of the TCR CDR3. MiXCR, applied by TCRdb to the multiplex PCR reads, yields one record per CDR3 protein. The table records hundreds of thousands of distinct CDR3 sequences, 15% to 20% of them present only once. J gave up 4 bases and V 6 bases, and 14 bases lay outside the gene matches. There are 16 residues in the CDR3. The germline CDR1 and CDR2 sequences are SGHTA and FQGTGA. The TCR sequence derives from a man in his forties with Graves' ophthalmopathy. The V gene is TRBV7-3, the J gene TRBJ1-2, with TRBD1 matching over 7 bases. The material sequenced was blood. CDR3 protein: CASRSQGRWMSYGYTF. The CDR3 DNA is TGTGCCAGCAGATCACAGGGGCGGTGGATGTCCTATGGCTACACCTTC.